The 17 T cell receptor beta chains below all came from one sample that was sequenced in a study of blood T cell repertoires in COVID-19. The repertoire was sequenced with immunoSEQ multiplex PCR; TCRdb's copy has only in-frame clones and lacks some. The sample contains roughly 190,000 clones, around 85% of which appear only once. Input material: peripheral blood. The source of these receptors is a woman aged 55-69 years with acute or convalescent COVID-19.

The CDR3 nucleotides are TGTGCCAGCACCGGACTGGGCAACACCATATATTTT. Its protein product is CASTGLGNTIYF. The V gene is TRBV7-9, the J gene TRBJ1-3; D is uncertain. CDR1 is SEHNR and CDR2 is FQNEAQ in the germline V gene (reference sequence). Trimming removed 7 bases at V and 7 bases at J, with 11 bases between. The CDR3 totals 12 residues.

This chain uses TRBV10-3 with TRBJ1-4; tentatively, D is TRBD1 (5 bases). Trimming stripped 4 bases from V and 3 bases from J, with 9 bases between. CDR3 size: 14 residues. Germline V gene sequence: CDR1 ENHRY, CDR2 SYGVKD. The chain's CDR3 is CAISGGGSNEKLFF. CDR3 in DNA: TGTGCCATCAGTGGGGGGGGTTCTAATGAAAAACTGTTTTTT.

In nucleotides, the CDR3 is TGTGCCATCAGGCAGCGGGAGTGGGGTGAGCAGTACTTC. Protein: CAIRQREWGEQYF. This chain joins TRBV10-3 and TRBJ2-7; 8 bases line up with TRBD2. V shed 6 bases, J shed 7 bases, and the junction held 8 bases outside the gene matches. CDR1 and CDR2 (germline): ENHRY, SYGVKD. The CDR3 contains 13 residues.

This clone occurred once. CDR3 in DNA: TGTGCCAGCAGTTCCAGACTAGCGGGAGTGGATGAGCAGTTCTTC. Translation gives CASSSRLAGVDEQFF. The chain couples TRBV28 to TRBJ2-1; 12 bases match TRBD2. From germline, CDR1 is MDHEN and CDR2 SYDVKM. V gave up 4 bases and J gave up 8 bases; unmatched junction bases: 6. CDR3 size: 15 residues. The full variable domain, with the rest looked up from reference TRBV28 and TRBJ2-1, is DVKVTQSSRYLVKRTGEKVFLECVQDMDHENMFWYRQDPGLGLRLIYFSYDVKMKEKGDIPEGYSVSREKKERFSLILESASTNQTSMYLCASSSRLAGVDEQFFGPGTRLTVL.

This clone was seen a single time. The rearrangement uses TRBV20-1 and TRBJ1-6; no clear D gene. Germline V gene sequence: CDR1 DFQATT, CDR2 SNEGSKA (reference sequence). The CDR3 sequence is 17 residues long. V dropped 3 bases and J dropped 0 bases, with 15 bases sitting between them. Here the CDR3 reads CSASWRQRSSYNSPLHF. Here the CDR3 DNA reads TGCAGTGCTAGTTGGAGGCAGCGGAGCTCCTATAATTCACCCCTCCACTTT.

This clone appeared a single time. The J gene is TRBJ2-1, the V gene TRBV30, with a weak D call TRBD2 (5 bases). The CDR3 covers 14 residues. CDR1 and CDR2 (germline): GTSNPN, SVGIG (reference sequence). The germline V and J ends were trimmed by 3 bases and 0 bases, with 9 bases remaining between them. The CDR3 nucleotides read TGTGCCTGGAGACCGGGATTCTCCTACAATGAGCAGTTCTTC. This codes for CAWRPGFSYNEQFF. Combining the CDR3 with reference TRBV30 and TRBJ2-1 gives the whole variable domain SQTIHQWPATLVQPVGSPLSLECTVEGTSNPNLYWYRQAAGRGLQLLFYSVGIGQISSEVPQNLSASRPQDRQFILSSKKLLLSDSGFYLCAWRPGFSYNEQFFGPGTRLTVL.

V is TRBV7-8 and J is TRBJ1-2; D not certain. Germline V gene data show CDR1 as SGHVS and CDR2 as FQNEAQ. The CDR3 covers 14 residues. V dropped 1 base and J dropped 8 bases, with 14 bases sitting between them. In DNA, the CDR3 is TGTGCCAGCAGCTTAGGTGGCCGGGGAGGCGGCTACACCTTC. It is translated as CASSLGGRGGGYTF.

V and J are TRBV3-1 (or the pseudogene TRBV3-2) and TRBJ2-2; TRBD2 matches 9 bases. Unmatched junction bases numbered 0, after V lost 1 base and J lost 0 bases. Germline lookup yields CDR1 LGHDT and CDR2 YNNKEL (reference sequence). The CDR3 totals 16 residues. CDR3 sequence: CASSQGTSANTGELFF. CDR3 in DNA: TGTGCCAGCAGCCAAGGGACTAGCGCGAACACCGGGGAGCTGTTTTTT.

The chain is built from TRBV9 and TRBJ1-4; D perhaps matches TRBD1 (6 bases). The CDR3 contains 16 residues. V was trimmed by 4 bases and J by 8 bases, leaving 21 bases between them. Germline V gene lookup returns CDR1 SGDLS and CDR2 YYNGEE. The CDR3 region is CASSTTGLPDVEKLFF. CDR3 nucleotide sequence: TGTGCCAGCAGCACCACAGGGCTGCCCGACGTCGAAAAACTGTTTTTT. The variable domain in full, completed from reference TRBV9 and TRBJ1-4, reads DSGVTQTPKHLITATGQRVTLRCSPRSGDLSVYWYQQSLDQGLQFLIQYYNGEERAKGNILERFSAQQFPDLHSELNLSSLELGDSALYFCASSTTGLPDVEKLFFGSGTQLSVL.

This chain uses TRBV12-3 or TRBV12-4 with TRBJ1-1; D remains unclear. Trimming took 6 bases from V and 1 from J, leaving 9 bases between them. The CDR3 spans 13 residues. CDR3 DNA: TGTGCCAGCAGCAAGCTATCGAACACTGAAGCTTTCTTT. The encoded protein is CASSKLSNTEAFF.

V usage is TRBV29-1 and J usage is TRBJ1-2; perhaps TRBD1 as D (6 bases). The ends were cut back, 4 bases at V and 0 bases at J, with 12 bases in the middle. The length of the CDR3 is 14 residues. Germline V lookup: CDR1 SQVTM, CDR2 ANQGSEA. The CDR3 DNA is TGCAGCGTTGTAGGGACATCCTCTAACTATGGCTACACCTTC. Translating it yields CSVVGTSSNYGYTF.

This clone was seen once. V and J are TRBV5-1 and TRBJ1-2; 10 bases align to TRBD1. Germline trimming cut 0 bases from V and 6 bases from J; bases unmatched to any gene: 8. Germline assignment: CDR1 SGHRS and CDR2 YFSETQ. This CDR3 has 16 residues. CDR3 sequence (DNA): TGCGCCAGCAGCTTGGCCGCCCGACAGGGGGCTCATGGCTACACCTTC. This sequence encodes CASSLAARQGAHGYTF.

This clone has just one count. This rearrangement joins TRBV7-8 to TRBJ1-2; D ambiguous. V was pared by 5 bases and J by 4 bases, with 20 bases between. CDR3 length: 16 residues. CDR1 SGHVS and CDR2 FQNEAQ come from the germline V gene. CDR3 DNA sequence: TGTGCCAGCAGCCGCCGGGAGGGATCCCCCTCCTATGGCTACACCTTC. It codes for CASSRREGSPSYGYTF.

The table lists this clone with a few counts. This sequence joins TRBV3-1 (or the pseudogene TRBV3-2) and TRBJ1-2; perhaps TRBD1 as D (5 bases). The ends were cut back, 4 bases at V and 6 bases at J, with 12 bases in the middle. CDR3 size: 13 residues. Germline assignment: CDR1 LGHDT and CDR2 YNNKEL (reference sequence). In DNA, the CDR3 is TGTGCCAGCAGCCTCGGTCCAGGGAATGGCTACACCTTC. As protein: CASSLGPGNGYTF.

The gene calls are TRBV6-5 and TRBJ1-6; 7 nucleotides line up with TRBD1. The CDR3 loop spans 14 amino acids. After removal of 8 bases from V and 7 bases from J, the junction contained 8 bases not matched to a gene. CDR1 MNHEY and CDR2 SVGAGI come from the germline V gene. As DNA, the CDR3 is TGTGCCAGCGGCAGACAGGGATCCAATTCACCCCTCCACTTT. It is translated as CASGRQGSNSPLHF.

The chain links TRBV2 to TRBJ2-1; D is uncertain. This CDR3 has 13 amino acids. Germline V gives CDR1 SNHLY, CDR2 FYNNEI. V lost 4 bases and J 2 bases, leaving 6 bases between the germline ends. Here the CDR3 reads CASSVSPYNEQFF. Here the CDR3 DNA reads TGTGCCAGCAGTGTGAGTCCCTACAATGAGCAGTTCTTC.

This clone showed up just a few times. The same CDR3 can be traced to other DNA sequences in this sample. The V call is TRBV18, the J call TRBJ1-5, with TRBD1 as a possible D gene (6 bases). Germline V lookup: CDR1 KGHSH, CDR2 LQKENI. CDR3 length equals 13 residues. The V gene lost 1 base and the J gene lost 7 bases, with 8 bases spanning the gap. Written as DNA, the CDR3 is TGTGCCAGCTCACCACAGGGGGAGCAGCCCCAGCATTTT. Its translation is CASSPQGEQPQHF.